A few counts support the clone carrying this TCR beta chain. A read error may account for a junction end that differs from germline. The data were taken from a study of T-cell reconstitution after alpha-beta-depleted transplantation in children. Unique molecular identifiers featured in how the TCRbeta library was prepared. MiXCR, applied by TCRdb to the PCR reads, yields one record per CDR3 protein. The sample shows about 640,000 distinct CDR3 sequences, roughly 17% of them seen only once. This clonotype was obtained from a human donor who donated a stem cell graft to a child with acute myeloid leukemia. Source: PBMCs from the stem cell graft donor, taken from the stem cell graft.

For the CDR3, the DNA is TGCAGTGCTAGCCCTTCCTCTCTAGCGGGGGGGCCCCATTCATTC. Translated: CSASPSSLAGGPHSF. This sequence joins TRBV20-1 and TRBJ2-1; 12 nucleotides line up with TRBD2. CDR1 is DFQATT and CDR2 is SNEGSKA in the germline V gene (reference sequence). This CDR3 is 15 amino acids long.